Below, 8 T cell receptor beta chains from the same sample are listed, as sequenced in a study of identical twins. From the 5' RACE reads, TCRdb called clonotypes with MiXCR, one entry per CDR3 protein. The data show roughly 720,000 distinct CDR3 sequences, with about 20% seen just once and around 13% held by the top ten. This same sample was also part of a study on T cells expressing NK-cell markers.

Sample: PBMCs. The receptors originated from a woman in her late teens or twenties in good health.

The chain has TRBV27 and TRBJ2-3; 8 bases line up with TRBD1. The germline V gene encodes CDR1 MNHEY and CDR2 SMNVEV (reference sequence). This CDR3 spans 16 amino acids. The junction had 15 bases not matched to a gene; V was cut back by 8 bases and J by 5 bases. Here the CDR3 DNA reads TGTGCCAGCGGCCAATACCCACAGGGGGGTGTAGATACGCAGTATTTT. Its translation: CASGQYPQGGVDTQYF.

There are many counts of this clonotype. The CDR3 DNA is TGTGCCAGCAGCCCAGACATCGCGAACACCGGGGAGCTGTTTTTT. This translates into CASSPDIANTGELFF. The chain carries TRBV12-3 or TRBV12-4 and TRBJ2-2; D is unresolved. Trimming pared 6 bases from V and 0 bases from J, leaving 11 bases between. This CDR3 spans 15 amino acids.

The rearrangement joins TRBV5-1 to TRBJ2-3; 12 bases are shared with TRBD2. The ends lost 4 bases at V and 4 bases at J; junction bases unmatched: 13. The length of the CDR3 is 18 residues. CDR1 is SGHRS, CDR2 YFSETQ, per germline. CDR3 protein: CASSPGLAGWAGSDTQYF. For the CDR3, the DNA is TGCGCCAGCAGCCCCGGACTAGCGGGGTGGGCGGGGTCAGATACGCAGTATTTT.

This clonotype was found a few times. CDR3 sequence: CASSQSRSSTDTQYF. CDR3 sequence (DNA): TGCGCCAGCAGCCAGTCGCGGTCAAGCACAGATACGCAGTATTTT. The chain couples TRBV4-3 to TRBJ2-3; D gene unclear. The CDR3 runs 15 residues. Trimming took off 3 bases at V and 0 bases at J, with 10 bases between the two ends. CDR1 and CDR2 (germline): LGHNA, YSLEER.

The chain combines TRBV29-1 with TRBJ1-1, with D perhaps TRBD1 (5 bases). The germline V gene encodes CDR1 SQVTM and CDR2 ANQGSEA. V was pared by 4 bases and J by 8 bases, with 14 bases between. The CDR3 is 12 residues long. The CDR3: CSVGDPDGEAFF. The CDR3 DNA reads as TGCAGCGTTGGGGACCCCGATGGAGAAGCTTTCTTT.

This clonotype occurred a few times. This rearrangement joins TRBV20-1 to TRBJ2-5; D is unresolved. Trimming shortened V by 4 bases and J by 0 bases, and 9 bases separated the two germline ends. The CDR3 consists of 13 residues. Germline lookup yields CDR1 DFQATT and CDR2 SNEGSKA (reference sequence). CDR3 sequence: CSAIRGYQETQYF. DNA for the CDR3: TGCAGTGCTATACGCGGTTACCAAGAGACCCAGTACTTC.

This sequence joins TRBV15 and TRBJ2-2, with D maybe TRBD2 (5 bases). There are 17 residues in the CDR3. V lost 5 bases to trimming and J lost 1 base, with 17 bases between them. The germline V gene has CDR1 LNHNV and CDR2 YYDKDF (reference sequence). The CDR3 region has the DNA TGTGCCACCAGCGCCCCTAGGACGGGGAAGAACACCGGGGAGCTGTTTTTT. Its protein is CATSAPRTGKNTGELFF.

In this sample, this clonotype turned up a few times. The chain is built from TRBV11-2 and TRBJ2-4; D is ambiguous. The CDR3 is 14 amino acids. Germline V CDR1 and CDR2: SGHAT, FQNNGV. Between the trimmed V and J ends, which lost 5 bases and 6 bases, there was a span of 14 bases. CDR3 sequence: CASSTAMLLNIQYF. The CDR3 DNA sequence: TGTGCCAGCAGCACGGCGATGCTGCTAAACATTCAGTACTTC. Filled out from reference TRBV11-2 and TRBJ2-4, the complete variable domain reads EAGVAQSPRYKIIEKRQSVAFWCNPISGHATLYWYQQILGQGPKLLIQFQNNGVVDDSQLPKDRFSAERLKGVDSTLKIQPAKLEDSAVYLCASSTAMLLNIQYFGAGTRLSVL.